This entry features one T cell receptor (beta chain) sequence. Cohort 3 donors were reported recovered after two negative PCRs, clearance, or symptom resolution. Original processing notes: Quantification of nucleated cells was approximated via reference gene primer amplification. Sequencing was performed with immunoSEQ multiplex PCR; in TCRdb, only in-frame clones are kept and a portion is missing. V and J calls and clone size come straight from that table; D and trimming were deduced from the DNA. The data hold roughly 290,000 clones, with 70% to 90% observed a single time. The sample belongs to a study of blood T cell repertoires in COVID-19. Study summary: Acute-phase and convalescent COVID-19 samples originated in the United States, Italy and Spain. From T cells, B-cell-depleted T cells, or PBMCs came the material, which was cDNA or gDNA.

This CDR3 spans 18 amino acids. V gave up 2 bases and J gave up 1 base, with 22 bases separating them. The V gene's germline CDR1 is SGHRS and CDR2 YFSETQ. The sample taken for sequencing was PBMCs or T cells enriched from blood (not recorded which). This receptor was taken from a woman in her 30s who had recovered from COVID-19. This chain joins TRBV5-1 and TRBJ2-7, with D possibly TRBD1 on 5 matching bases. The CDR3 coding sequence is TGCGCCAGCAGCTTACGGAGCAAGACAGCGCTATCATCCTACGAGCAGTACTTC. Protein product: CASSLRSKTALSSYEQYF.